This T cell receptor beta chain was sequenced for a study of blood T cells in healthy people across ages. Study-wide points: Per million T cells, the diversity of TCR beta decreased roughly linearly as age advanced. Naive and antigen-experienced cells were not separated, limiting conclusive comparison. Samples with more naive T cells showed higher observed beta diversity.

About this clonotype itself: Antigen unknown.

The second PCR ran about 6 to 12 cycles with a sample-barcoded 5' primer and J-beta primers. A template-switch adaptor that had 12 random nucleotides put a tag on each cDNA molecule. TCRdb passed the 5' RACE reads through MiXCR, listing each CDR3 protein once. The data show 1.4 million or so distinct CDR3 sequences, with approximately 43% seen just once and less than 5% held by the top ten. The sequence came from a woman between 18 and 29 years old in good health. Sequencing was done on a sample of blood.

For the CDR3, the DNA is TGTGCCAGCAGCGTAGTAGGGACACGTGGCTACACCTTC. Protein product: CASSVVGTRGYTF. J is TRBJ1-2 and V is TRBV7-9, with D tentatively TRBD1 (6 bases). CDR3 length: 13 amino acids. Germline CDR1 SEHNR, CDR2 FQNEAQ (reference sequence). V lost 5 bases and J 7 bases, leaving 14 bases between the germline ends.